The 32 T cell receptor beta chains below come from one sample, sequenced in a study of cytomegalovirus exposure and HLA in healthy donors. Sequencing used immunoSEQ multiplex PCR; TCRdb keeps in-frame clones, though not all of them. The sample shows about 160,000 clones, roughly 90% of them seen only once. The specimen sequenced was PBMCs. These receptors were taken from a woman younger than 45 in good health and CMV-seronegative.

The chain links TRBV9 to TRBJ2-1; 7 bases agree with TRBD1. The CDR3 is made up of 14 amino acids. Germline V gene sequence: CDR1 SGDLS, CDR2 YYNGEE. With V trimmed by 1 base and J by 6 bases, 4 bases remained unmatched. The CDR3 nucleotides are TGTGCCAGCAGCGTAAATGCAGGGGGCAATGAGCAGTTCTTC. Translated: CASSVNAGGNEQFF.

The chain has TRBV11-3 and TRBJ1-1, with unresolved D. The CDR3 consists of 13 residues. V lost 3 bases and J 1 base, leaving 6 bases between the germline ends. The germline gives CDR1 SGHNT, CDR2 YENEEA. The CDR3 reads CASSFGRNTEAFF. For the CDR3, the DNA is TGTGCCAGCAGCTTTGGTAGGAACACTGAAGCTTTCTTT.

The V and J genes are TRBV28 and TRBJ1-2, with TRBD1 matching 8 bases. The CDR3 spans 14 residues. The germline V gene has CDR1 MDHEN and CDR2 SYDVKM. The V gene end was trimmed by 6 bases and the J gene end by 4 bases; junction bases not matched to a gene: 7. CDR3 DNA sequence: TGTGCCAGCAGGGCCGGGACAGGCCCCTATGGCTACACCTTC. Translating it yields CASRAGTGPYGYTF.

This chain uses TRBV29-1 with TRBJ1-2; unclear D gene. CDR1 is SQVTM and CDR2 is ANQGSEA in the germline V gene. This CDR3 has 11 amino acids. Trimming left V 1 base short and J 6 bases short, with 6 bases between. The chain's CDR3 is CSVEGGNGYTF. The CDR3 nucleotides read TGCAGCGTTGAAGGAGGGAATGGCTACACCTTC.

This CDR3 is CSATDRNIQYF. CDR3 coding DNA: TGCAGTGCAACCGACAGGAACATTCAGTACTTC. The chain is built from TRBV20-1 and TRBJ2-4, with TRBD1 as a possible D gene (6 bases). The germline gives CDR1 DFQATT, CDR2 SNEGSKA (reference sequence). The CDR3 extends over 11 amino acids. V lost 6 bases and J lost 7, with 10 bases in between.

V usage is TRBV28 and J usage is TRBJ1-5, with D unclear. V was trimmed by 5 bases and J by 4 bases, leaving 15 bases between them. Germline values: CDR1 MDHEN, CDR2 SYDVKM. This CDR3 spans 15 amino acids. The CDR3 region has the DNA TGTGCCAGCAGTCTCCGGGCCCTGAAAAATCAGCCCCAGCATTTT. It encodes CASSLRALKNQPQHF. Full variable domain (outside the CDR3, taken from reference TRBV28 and TRBJ1-5): DVKVTQSSRYLVKRTGEKVFLECVQDMDHENMFWYRQDPGLGLRLIYFSYDVKMKEKGDIPEGYSVSREKKERFSLILESASTNQTSMYLCASSLRALKNQPQHFGDGTRLSIL.

The DNA for the CDR3 is TGTGCCAGCAGTTACTCATGGGCGGGGAGTGGAGAGACCCAGTACTTC. Protein sequence: CASSYSWAGSGETQYF. The genes are TRBV6-5 and TRBJ2-5; possibly TRBD2 for D (6 bases). The CDR3 is 16 residues long. Per germline, CDR1 MNHEY and CDR2 SVGAGI. Trimming shortened V by 0 bases and J by 4 bases, and 15 bases separated the two germline ends.

The V gene is TRBV6-5, the J gene TRBJ2-7; 10 bases agree with TRBD2. V shed 6 bases, J shed 5 bases, and the junction held 10 bases outside the gene matches. Germline V CDR1 and CDR2: MNHEY, SVGAGI. This CDR3 comprises 15 residues. The CDR3 spells CASRKTLAGLDEQYF. The DNA of the CDR3 is TGTGCCAGCAGAAAAACACTAGCGGGGTTGGACGAGCAGTACTTC.

This chain uses TRBV18 with TRBJ1-1; weak D call: TRBD1 (6 bases). Germline CDR1 reads KGHSH; CDR2 reads LQKENI. The CDR3 totals 16 residues. The ends were cut back, 1 base at V and 5 bases at J, with 17 bases in the middle. This CDR3 reads CASSPRQGRGGTEAFF. The CDR3 nucleotides read TGTGCCAGCTCACCACGGCAGGGGAGAGGGGGTACTGAAGCTTTCTTT.

This rearrangement joins TRBV7-6 to TRBJ2-7; D may be TRBD2 (6 bases). Trimming took 3 bases from V and 3 from J, leaving 15 bases between them. This CDR3 has 15 amino acids. The germline V gene encodes CDR1 SGHVS and CDR2 FNYEAQ. The CDR3 loop is CASSLGGGGYYEQYF. CDR3 DNA sequence: TGTGCCAGCAGCTTGGGCGGTGGGGGGTACTACGAGCAGTACTTC.

Written as DNA, the CDR3 is TGCAGCGCCTGGAAGAGGGGGGGAGGGGAGCTGTTTTTT. It yields the protein CSAWKRGGGELFF. The gene calls are TRBV29-1 and TRBJ2-2; possibly TRBD2 for D (7 bases). CDR1 is SQVTM and CDR2 is ANQGSEA in the germline V gene. The CDR3 sequence is 13 residues long. Trimming stripped 7 bases from V and 8 bases from J, with 17 bases between.

This clone was found once. CDR3: CASRDSGRDEQFF. CDR3 DNA sequence: TGTGCCAGCAGGGACTCTGGGCGAGATGAGCAGTTCTTC. The rearrangement joins TRBV27 to TRBJ2-1; tentative D call: TRBD2 (5 bases). Germline V CDR1 and CDR2: MNHEY, SMNVEV (reference sequence). V was trimmed by 6 bases and J by 8 bases, leaving 14 bases between them. CDR3 length: 13 residues.

The J gene is TRBJ2-1, the V gene TRBV5-6; TRBD2 agrees at 7 bases. Germline V gene data show CDR1 as SGHDT and CDR2 as YYEEEE. There are 12 residues in the CDR3. Germline trimming cut 4 bases from V and 5 bases from J; bases unmatched to any gene: 0. In nucleotides, the CDR3 is TGTGCCAGCAGCGGGGGGGACAATGAGCAGTTCTTC. Translating it yields CASSGGDNEQFF.

This clone showed up just a few times. The chain joins TRBV11-2 to TRBJ2-5, with 8 bases lining up with TRBD1. The CDR3 is made up of 13 amino acids. Germline V gene data show CDR1 as SGHAT and CDR2 as FQNNGV. Trimming took 4 bases from V and 5 from J; bases not matched to a gene: 3. For the CDR3, the DNA is TGTGCCAGCAGCTCAGGGGGCGGTGAGACCCAGTACTTC. It is translated as CASSSGGGETQYF. Together with reference TRBV11-2 and TRBJ2-5, the CDR3 gives the full variable domain: EAGVAQSPRYKIIEKRQSVAFWCNPISGHATLYWYQQILGQGPKLLIQFQNNGVVDDSQLPKDRFSAERLKGVDSTLKIQPAKLEDSAVYLCASSSGGGETQYFGPGTRLLVL.

The gene calls are TRBV4-1 and TRBJ1-2; possibly TRBD1 for D (5 bases). Deletions cut 3 bases from V and 7 bases from J, with 18 bases between. Germline CDR1 is MGHRA and CDR2 is YSYEKL. CDR3 length: 15 residues. CDR3 protein: CASSHYGEGRVGYTF. CDR3 nucleotides: TGCGCCAGCAGCCACTATGGGGAGGGGAGGGTTGGCTACACCTTC.

This chain links TRBV6-5 with TRBJ1-2; D gene uncertain. V was shortened by 4 bases and J by 6 bases, with 18 bases between the two germline ends. Germline CDR1 is MNHEY and CDR2 is SVGAGI. This CDR3 comprises 15 residues. The CDR3 loop reads CASSFGSMVGHGYTF. CDR3 sequence (DNA): TGTGCCAGCAGTTTCGGGTCAATGGTAGGGCATGGCTACACCTTC.

The chain joins TRBV9 to TRBJ2-7; D possibly corresponds to TRBD1 (6 bases). CDR3 size: 14 residues. V was pared by 0 bases and J by 3 bases, with 10 bases between. The germline V gene encodes CDR1 SGDLS and CDR2 YYNGEE. CDR3 coding DNA: TGTGCCAGCAGCGTAGCCGCGACAGGCTACGAGCAGTACTTC. Protein: CASSVAATGYEQYF.

In its sample, this clone was seen a few times. The rearrangement uses TRBV12-5 and TRBJ1-1, with TRBD1 as a possible D gene (5 bases). Trimming cost V 4 bases and J 11 bases, with 17 bases left between them. The germline V gene encodes CDR1 LGHNT and CDR2 FRNRAP. The CDR3 spans 13 residues. The CDR3 coding sequence is TGTGCTAGTGGTTACCAACCGACAGCTACCGCTTTCTTT. Amino acid sequence: CASGYQPTATAFF.

This chain links TRBV30 with TRBJ2-7; D gene ambiguous. Trimming left V 8 bases short and J 3 bases short, with 14 bases between. From germline, CDR1 is GTSNPN and CDR2 SVGIG (reference sequence). The CDR3 totals 12 residues. CDR3 amino acids: CAARSLNYEQYF. For the CDR3, the DNA is TGTGCCGCGCGGAGCCTTAACTACGAGCAGTACTTC.

The V and J genes are TRBV2 and TRBJ1-1, with D possibly TRBD1 on 5 matching bases. The CDR3 is 15 residues long. Germline lookup yields CDR1 SNHLY and CDR2 FYNNEI. V was clipped by 4 bases and J by 5 bases, with 17 bases between them. CDR3 nucleotides: TGTGCCAGCAGTGTCTATTTTGGGGGGAGTACTGAAGCTTTCTTT. This translates into CASSVYFGGSTEAFF.

J is TRBJ1-1 and V is TRBV4-3; no firm D call. CDR3 length: 16 residues. V was cut by 0 bases and J by 7 bases, with 18 bases left in between. The germline V gene encodes CDR1 LGHNA and CDR2 YSLEER. CDR3: CASSQDSVGSRGEAFF. The CDR3 DNA reads as TGCGCCAGCAGCCAAGATTCGGTAGGTTCTCGGGGTGAAGCTTTCTTT.

The chain uses TRBV6-1 and TRBJ2-7; TRBD1 aligns across 8 bases. J lost 4 bases, V lost 3 bases, and 5 bases had no gene match. Germline V gene lookup returns CDR1 MNHNS and CDR2 SASEGT. This CDR3 is 14 amino acids long. In nucleotides, the CDR3 is TGTGCCAGCAGTGAGGACAGGGCGGTGTACGAGCAGTACTTC. Protein product: CASSEDRAVYEQYF.

This clone appeared a single time. This chain connects TRBV7-2 to TRBJ2-2; 7 bases line up with TRBD2. Germline lookup yields CDR1 SGHTA and CDR2 FQGNSA. This CDR3 region has 16 residues. The V gene end was trimmed by 2 bases and the J gene end by 1 base; junction bases not matched to a gene: 4. The DNA of the CDR3 is TGTGCCAGCAGCTTACTCGGCGGGGGGAACACCGGGGAGCTGTTTTTT. Residues: CASSLLGGGNTGELFF.

The chain uses TRBV7-3 and TRBJ2-7; 7 bases line up with TRBD2. The ends lost 2 bases at V and 5 bases at J; junction bases unmatched: 9. The CDR3 runs 15 residues. From germline, CDR1 is SGHTA and CDR2 FQGTGA. The CDR3 is CASSLFGEGGHEQYF. The CDR3 DNA sequence: TGTGCCAGCAGCTTATTCGGGGAGGGTGGACACGAGCAGTACTTC.

This rearrangement joins TRBV7-3 to TRBJ2-1; 7 nucleotides line up with TRBD2. The V and J ends lost 3 bases and 8 bases, in that order; junction bases with no gene match: 7. Germline lookup yields CDR1 SGHTA and CDR2 FQGTGA. This CDR3 spans 14 amino acids. The DNA of the CDR3 is TGTGCCAGCAGCTTGGTGGGCGGGGGTGATGAGCAGTTCTTC. This encodes CASSLVGGGDEQFF. Full variable domain (missing parts from reference TRBV7-3 and TRBJ2-1): GAGVSQTPSNKVTEKGKYVELRCDPISGHTALYWYRQSLGQGPEFLIYFQGTGAADDSGLPNDRFFAVRPEGSVSTLKIQRTERGDSAVYLCASSLVGGGDEQFFGPGTRLTVL.

The V and J genes are TRBV4-2 and TRBJ2-3; no definite D call. In germline, CDR1 is LGHNA, CDR2 YNFKEQ. V was pared by 0 bases and J by 9 bases, with 10 bases between. CDR3 length: 13 residues. CDR3 in DNA: TGTGCCAGCAGCCAAGAGGAAGAGAGGACGCAGTATTTT. Protein product: CASSQEEERTQYF.

As regards this clone: A junction boundary mismatches the germline segment, possibly from a read error. Distinct nucleotide sequences in the sample also encode this CDR3. The V gene is TRBV7-6, the J gene TRBJ2-1, with a tentative D call TRBD1 (5 bases). The CDR3 is 15 amino acids. Germline V gene lookup returns CDR1 SGHVS and CDR2 FNYEAQ. In DNA, the CDR3 is TGTGCCAGCAGCGCGCGCGCCCAGGGTTTCAATGAGCAATTCTTC. The encoded protein is CASSARAQGFNEQFF.

Here the CDR3 reads CSVLPRTSNQPQHF. CDR3 nucleotide sequence: TGCAGCGTTCTCCCCCGCACCAGCAATCAGCCCCAGCATTTT. V gene TRBV29-1 combines with J gene TRBJ1-5; D is undetermined. Between the trimmed V and J ends, which lost 5 bases and 1 base, there was a span of 12 bases. CDR1 SQVTM and CDR2 ANQGSEA come from the germline V gene. The CDR3 is made up of 14 amino acids.

This chain joins TRBV7-6 and TRBJ2-3; no definite D call. The CDR3 length is 16 residues. Trimming pared 1 base from V and 4 bases from J, leaving 15 bases between. Germline V gives CDR1 SGHVS, CDR2 FNYEAQ. The CDR3 protein is CASSLVLTTVADTQYF. CDR3 coding DNA: TGTGCCAGCAGCTTAGTGTTGACAACGGTGGCAGATACGCAGTATTTT.

The table lists this clone with a few counts. This sequence joins TRBV28 and TRBJ1-6, with D unclear. Trimming took 7 bases from V and 0 from J, leaving 16 bases between them. The CDR3 covers 17 residues. Germline CDR1 MDHEN, CDR2 SYDVKM. The CDR3 region is CASISPRPGSYNSPLHF. In nucleotides, the CDR3 is TGTGCCAGCATCAGCCCCCGACCGGGCTCCTATAATTCACCCCTCCACTTT.

This chain uses TRBV5-1 with TRBJ1-1; D uncertain. V lost 0 bases, J lost 1 base, and 7 bases lay in between. The CDR3 sequence is 14 residues long. Germline values: CDR1 SGHRS, CDR2 YFSETQ. The CDR3 sequence: CASSLAPGNTEAFF. CDR3 sequence (DNA): TGCGCCAGCAGCTTGGCCCCAGGGAACACTGAAGCTTTCTTT. The full variable domain, in which reference TRBV5-1 and TRBJ1-1 provide the parts outside the CDR3, is KAGVTQTPRYLIKTRGQQVTLSCSPISGHRSVSWYQQTPGQGLQFLFEYFSETQRNKGNFPGRFSGRQFSNSRSEMNVSTLELGDSALYLCASSLAPGNTEAFFGQGTRLTVV.

This clone was recorded once. The rearrangement uses TRBV19 and TRBJ2-1; D perhaps matches TRBD2 (5 bases). V was trimmed by 2 bases and J by 8 bases, leaving 13 bases between them. Looked up from germline, CDR1 is LNHDA and CDR2 is SQIVND (reference sequence). This CDR3 is 14 amino acids long. CDR3 region: CASSISSRADEQFF. CDR3 DNA: TGTGCCAGTAGTATATCATCGAGGGCCGATGAGCAGTTCTTC.